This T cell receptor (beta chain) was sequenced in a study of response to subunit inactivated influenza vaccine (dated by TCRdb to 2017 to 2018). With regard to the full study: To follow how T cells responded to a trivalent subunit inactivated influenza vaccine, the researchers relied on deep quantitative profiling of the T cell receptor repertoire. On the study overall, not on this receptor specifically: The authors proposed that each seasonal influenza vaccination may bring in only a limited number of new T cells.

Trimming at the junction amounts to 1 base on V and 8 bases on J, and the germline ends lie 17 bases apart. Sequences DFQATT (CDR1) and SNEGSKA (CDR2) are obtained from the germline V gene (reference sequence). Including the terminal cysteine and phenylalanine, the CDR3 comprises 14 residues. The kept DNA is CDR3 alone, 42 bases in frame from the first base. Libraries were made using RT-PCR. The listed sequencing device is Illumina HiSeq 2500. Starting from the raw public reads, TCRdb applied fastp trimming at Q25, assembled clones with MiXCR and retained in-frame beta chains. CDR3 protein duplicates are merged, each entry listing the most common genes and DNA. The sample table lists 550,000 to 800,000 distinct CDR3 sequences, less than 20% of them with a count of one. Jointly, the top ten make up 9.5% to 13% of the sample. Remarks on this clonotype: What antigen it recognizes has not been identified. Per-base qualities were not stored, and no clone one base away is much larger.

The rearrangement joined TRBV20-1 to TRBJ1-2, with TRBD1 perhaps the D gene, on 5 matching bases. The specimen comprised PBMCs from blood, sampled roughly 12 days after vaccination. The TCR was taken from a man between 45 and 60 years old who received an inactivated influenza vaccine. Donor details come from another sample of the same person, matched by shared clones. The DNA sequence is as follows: TGCAGTGCTAGAGTCGGGACCCCCAAAGCGGGCTACACCTTC. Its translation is CSARVGTPKAGYTF.